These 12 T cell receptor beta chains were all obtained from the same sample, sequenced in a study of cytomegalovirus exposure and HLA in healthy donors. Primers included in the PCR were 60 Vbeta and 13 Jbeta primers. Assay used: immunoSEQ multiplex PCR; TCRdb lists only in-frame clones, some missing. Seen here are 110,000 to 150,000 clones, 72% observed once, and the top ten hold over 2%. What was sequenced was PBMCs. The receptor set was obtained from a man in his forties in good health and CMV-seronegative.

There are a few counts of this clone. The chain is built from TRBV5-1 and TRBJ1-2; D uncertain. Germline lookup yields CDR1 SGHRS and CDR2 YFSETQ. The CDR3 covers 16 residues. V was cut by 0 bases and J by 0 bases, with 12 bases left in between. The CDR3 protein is CASSLATDGANYGYTF. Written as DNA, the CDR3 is TGCGCCAGCAGCTTGGCGACCGACGGAGCTAACTATGGCTACACCTTC.

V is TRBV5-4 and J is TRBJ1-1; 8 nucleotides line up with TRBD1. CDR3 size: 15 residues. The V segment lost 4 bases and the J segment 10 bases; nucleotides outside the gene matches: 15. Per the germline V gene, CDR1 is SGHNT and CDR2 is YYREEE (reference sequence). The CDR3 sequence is CASSLTGATDRGAFF. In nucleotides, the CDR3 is TGTGCCAGCAGCCTGACAGGGGCTACTGACCGGGGAGCTTTCTTT.

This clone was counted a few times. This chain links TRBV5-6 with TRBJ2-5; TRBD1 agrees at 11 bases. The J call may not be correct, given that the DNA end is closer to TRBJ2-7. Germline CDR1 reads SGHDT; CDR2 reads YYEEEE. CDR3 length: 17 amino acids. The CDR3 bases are TGTGCCAGCAGCTTGGAGGACAGGGGGCAAGGCTCCTACGAGCAGTACTTC. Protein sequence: CASSLEDRGQGSYEQYF.

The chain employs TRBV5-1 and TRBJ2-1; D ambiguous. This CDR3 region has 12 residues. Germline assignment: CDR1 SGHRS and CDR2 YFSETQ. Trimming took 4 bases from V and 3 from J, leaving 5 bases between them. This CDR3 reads CASSQIYNEQFF. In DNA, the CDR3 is TGCGCCAGCAGCCAAATCTACAATGAGCAGTTCTTC.

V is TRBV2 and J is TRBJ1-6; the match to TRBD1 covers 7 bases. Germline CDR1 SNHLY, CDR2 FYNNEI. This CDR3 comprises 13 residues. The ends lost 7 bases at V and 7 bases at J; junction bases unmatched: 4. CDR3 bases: TGTGCCAGCAAAGGGACAGCAAATTCACCCCTCCACTTT. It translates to CASKGTANSPLHF.

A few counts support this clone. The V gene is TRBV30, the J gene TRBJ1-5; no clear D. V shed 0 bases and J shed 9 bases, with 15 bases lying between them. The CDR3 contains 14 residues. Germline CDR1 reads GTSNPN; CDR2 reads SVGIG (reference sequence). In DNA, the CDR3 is TGTGCCTGGAGTGTACCAGGAGGGTTCGGGCCCCAGCATTTT. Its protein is CAWSVPGGFGPQHF.

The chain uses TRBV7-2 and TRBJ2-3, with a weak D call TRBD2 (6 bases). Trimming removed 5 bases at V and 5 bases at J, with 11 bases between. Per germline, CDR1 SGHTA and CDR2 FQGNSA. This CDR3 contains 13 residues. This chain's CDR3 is CASSPWGGDTQYF. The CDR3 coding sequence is TGTGCCAGCAGCCCCTGGGGAGGAGATACGCAGTATTTT.

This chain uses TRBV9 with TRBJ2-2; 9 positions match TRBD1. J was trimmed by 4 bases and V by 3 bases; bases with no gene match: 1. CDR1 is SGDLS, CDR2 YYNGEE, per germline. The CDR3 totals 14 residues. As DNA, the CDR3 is TGTGCCAGCAGCGGGACAGGGGCCACCGGGGAGCTGTTTTTT. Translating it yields CASSGTGATGELFF.

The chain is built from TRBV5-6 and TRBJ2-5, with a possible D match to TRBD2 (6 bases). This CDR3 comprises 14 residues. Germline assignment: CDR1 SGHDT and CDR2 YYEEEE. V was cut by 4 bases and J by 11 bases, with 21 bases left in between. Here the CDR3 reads CASSRGSITGEQYF. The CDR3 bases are TGTGCCAGCAGCCGAGGGTCGATAACGGGGGAGCAGTACTTC.

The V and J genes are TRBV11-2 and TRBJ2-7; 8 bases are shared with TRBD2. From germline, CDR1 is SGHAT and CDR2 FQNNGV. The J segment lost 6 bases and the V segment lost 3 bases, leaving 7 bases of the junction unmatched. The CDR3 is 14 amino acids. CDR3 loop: CASSFRGGQSEQYF. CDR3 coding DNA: TGTGCCAGCAGCTTTCGGGGGGGCCAGTCCGAGCAGTACTTC.

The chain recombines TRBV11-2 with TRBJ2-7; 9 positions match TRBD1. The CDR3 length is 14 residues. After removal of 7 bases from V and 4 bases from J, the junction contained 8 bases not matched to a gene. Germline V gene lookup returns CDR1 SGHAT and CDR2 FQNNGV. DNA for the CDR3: TGTGCCAGCACCCACACGGACAGGGGATACGAGCAGTACTTC. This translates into CASTHTDRGYEQYF. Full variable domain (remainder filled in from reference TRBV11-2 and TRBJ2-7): EAGVAQSPRYKIIEKRQSVAFWCNPISGHATLYWYQQILGQGPKLLIQFQNNGVVDDSQLPKDRFSAERLKGVDSTLKIQPAKLEDSAVYLCASTHTDRGYEQYFGPGTRLTVT.

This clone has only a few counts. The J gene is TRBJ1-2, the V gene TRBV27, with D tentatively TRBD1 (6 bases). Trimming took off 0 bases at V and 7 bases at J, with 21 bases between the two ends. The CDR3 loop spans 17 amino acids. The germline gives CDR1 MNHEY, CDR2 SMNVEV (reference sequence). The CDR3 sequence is CASSLSSTGWGMGGYTF. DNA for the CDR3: TGTGCCAGCAGTTTATCATCGACAGGATGGGGTATGGGTGGCTACACCTTC.